The following is a T cell receptor beta chain sequence with its context. This clonotype was seen repeatedly, ten times or more. The antigen it binds to is not known. Base qualities are not at hand, and no much larger clone is one base apart. From a lookup of the germline V gene, CDR1 and CDR2 are SGHRS and YFSETQ. V and J lose 4 bases and 3 bases, and a span of 13 bases separates them. The CDR3 contains 15 residues, cysteine and phenylalanine counted. Of all the DNA, just the CDR3 is kept, 45 bases in frame from base 1. This record comes from a study of neurological immune-mediated disorders (dated by TCRdb to between 2019 and 2020). Notes on the research overall: Among the 35 or so multiple sclerosis patients, about 30 had relapsing-remitting MS and 3 had secondary progressive MS. Using UMI-based sequencing, the study compared peripheral blood TCR-beta repertoires from patients with HTLV-I-associated myelopathy (HAM/TSP), patients with multiple sclerosis, and healthy controls. The cohort included approximately 68 subjects: approximately 14 with HAM/TSP, approximately 34 with multiple sclerosis, and 20 or so healthy controls. Longitudinal samples, technical triplicates and paired sorted CD4+ and CD8+ T-cell subsets, alongside PBMC samples, were included among the roughly 110 TCR-beta libraries.

For the unsorted PBMC libraries, 2 million PBMCs were stored in RNAlater at -80 degrees C until RNA extraction and were used to generate the libraries. Multiple sclerosis patients were enrolled in a US clinical protocol under which disease progression was evaluated by magnetic resonance imaging. Peripheral blood was subjected to Ficoll-Hypaque density gradient centrifugation to isolate PBMCs, which were then cryopreserved in liquid nitrogen. cDNA was synthesized by template-switch 5'RACE using a primer with a 10-nucleotide random unique molecular identifier that tagged each TCR transcript. Over 180 million TCR-beta sequences, covering 15-18 subjects, were produced in each sequencing run. The RNeasy kit was used to extract total RNA. TCR-beta VDJ regions were amplified with primers for the TCR constant region and the 5'RACE anchor, using the KAPA Real-time Library Amplification kit. A first PCR added sample indexes and Illumina adaptors, after which a second PCR increased the library yield. After Ampure bead purification, the roughly 650 bp TCR product was size-selected on a 2% E-gel SizeSelection system. Before pooling, libraries had their quality checked on a Bioanalyzer, their concentration measured with Qubit, and their quantity determined with the Kapa Library Quantification kit. Paired-end 2 x 150 bp sequencing of the libraries was performed on an Illumina HiSeq 2500. To increase sequence diversity, about 23-30% phiX was spiked into each library pool. Turning to the authors' computational methods: Quality-filtered reads were processed with the UMI-based MiGEC pipeline, which removed over 75% of raw TCR sequences during error correction. VDJ genes were aligned to IMGT germline references, and each clonotype was defined by a unique CDR3 amino acid sequence together with V-J genes. Clonal expansion, Shannon diversity, and CDR3 relatedness (CalcPairwiseDistances, ClusterSamples) were evaluated with VDJtools, and phylogenetic trees were built with CLCbio workbench. Using coefficient-of-variation modelling across technical triplicates, the study counted a clone as expanded if it had at least 8 unique UMIs. TCRdb trimmed the raw reads at Q25, called clones with MiXCR and kept productive beta chains. CDR3 protein sequences are deduplicated, and each keeps its most common genes and DNA. V and J calls and clone size were set by TCRdb, not the authors. The table for this sample lists about 120,000 distinct CDR3 sequences; about 3.2% of them were counted only once. The ten largest clones represent over 1% of the sample.

General study outcomes and caveats: The highest TCR clonal expansion was observed in HAM/TSP patients, whereas the lowest was observed in MS patients, even when compared with healthy controls. Phylogenetic analysis grouped repertoires from 18 of 34 MS patients into a cluster of related CDR3 sequences, suggesting a possible repertoire-level signature. No association of the MS cluster with clinical or MRI features was observed, and the need for larger cohorts was stated by the authors. Across subjects, expanded clones never shared an identical CDR3 amino acid sequence, which suggests that the TCR-beta repertoires in every group were private.

The sample consisted of PBMCs. The chain is encoded by TRBV5-1 joined to TRBJ1-4, with TRBD1 tentatively as D gene (6 bases match). The sequence came from a woman under 40 with multiple sclerosis. The CDR3 protein: CASSHRGGPNEKLFF. The sequenced DNA: TGCGCCAGCAGCCACAGAGGGGGTCCTAATGAAAAACTGTTTTTT.